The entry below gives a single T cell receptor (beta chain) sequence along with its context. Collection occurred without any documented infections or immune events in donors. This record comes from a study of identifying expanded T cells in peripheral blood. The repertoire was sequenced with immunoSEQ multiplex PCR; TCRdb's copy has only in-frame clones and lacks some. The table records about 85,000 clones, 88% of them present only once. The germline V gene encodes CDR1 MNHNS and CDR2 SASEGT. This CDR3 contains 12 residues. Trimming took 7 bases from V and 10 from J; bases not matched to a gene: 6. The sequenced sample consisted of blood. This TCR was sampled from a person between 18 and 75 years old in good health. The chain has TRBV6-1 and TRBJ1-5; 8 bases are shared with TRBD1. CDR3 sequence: CASIGTGLPQHF. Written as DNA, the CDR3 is TGTGCCAGCATCGGGACAGGACTTCCCCAGCATTTT.